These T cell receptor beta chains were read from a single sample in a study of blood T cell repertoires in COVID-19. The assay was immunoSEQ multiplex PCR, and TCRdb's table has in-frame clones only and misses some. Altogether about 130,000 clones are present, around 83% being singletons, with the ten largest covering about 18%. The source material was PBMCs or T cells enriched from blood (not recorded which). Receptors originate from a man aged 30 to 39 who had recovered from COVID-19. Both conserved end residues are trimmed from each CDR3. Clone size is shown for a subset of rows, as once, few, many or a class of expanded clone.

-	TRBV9	ASGPQTSGKNREQF
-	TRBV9	ASSPTGRGTEAF
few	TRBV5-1	ASSPPGQGEIYGYT
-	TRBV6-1	ASSELAGVYYGYT
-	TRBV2	ASTILAGGYTDTQY
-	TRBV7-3	ASSSQQNTEAF
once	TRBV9	ASSVVAGASYNEQF
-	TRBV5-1	ASSLRGYEQY
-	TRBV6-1	ASSVNQGSTYNEQF
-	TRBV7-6	ASSLGQGGQETQY